These 12 T cell receptor beta chains were sequenced from one sample in a study of T cells in Graves' hyperthyroidism and ophthalmopathy. Researchers amplified the TCR beta CDR3 regions from RNA transcripts. In the first-round RT-PCR of the TCR CDR3, the HTBI primer set was used. MiXCR, run by TCRdb on the multiplex PCR reads, gives a single entry per CDR3 protein. The sample comprises around 350,000 distinct CDR3 sequences, about 15% of which are singletons, and about 21% rests with the top ten. Input material: blood. All receptors come from a woman aged 55-69 years with Graves' ophthalmopathy.

This sequence joins TRBV7-2 and TRBJ2-7, with TRBD2 identical over 8 bases. With 0 bases clipped from V and 2 bases from J, the junction kept 3 bases outside the gene matches. The CDR3 loop spans 15 amino acids. The germline gives CDR1 SGHTA, CDR2 FQGNSA. CDR3 nucleotides: TGTGCCAGCAGCTTAGCTAGCGGGACGCCCTACGAGCAGTACTTC. Its protein is CASSLASGTPYEQYF. The variable domain in full, with the rest retrieved from reference TRBV7-2 and TRBJ2-7, is GAGVSQSPSNKVTEKGKDVELRCDPISGHTALYWYRQSLGQGLEFLIYFQGNSAPDKSGLPSDRFSAERTGGSVSTLTIQRTQQEDSAVYLCASSLASGTPYEQYFGPGTRLTVT.

Here the CDR3 DNA reads TGTGCCAGCACCTATTTGGCGGGAGGCCGCAATGAGCAGTTCTTC. Translation: CASTYLAGGRNEQFF. The V and J genes are TRBV12-3 or TRBV12-4 and TRBJ2-1; TRBD2 matches at 8 bases. Trimming cost V 7 bases and J 6 bases; bases outside gene matches: 11. The CDR3 covers 15 residues.

This clonotype was detected a few times. The V and J genes are TRBV10-3 and TRBJ2-3, with TRBD2 identical over 10 bases. The J segment lost 4 bases and the V segment lost 8 bases, leaving 9 bases of the junction unmatched. Germline V gene sequence: CDR1 ENHRY, CDR2 SYGVKD. This CDR3 region has 15 residues. The CDR3 bases are TGTGCCATCGGGGCTAGCGGGAGCTCGGCAGATACGCAGTATTTT. It yields the protein CAIGASGSSADTQYF.

This clonotype occurred a few times. V is TRBV24-1 and J is TRBJ2-1; possible D gene TRBD1, 6 bases. Germline V gene data show CDR1 as KGHDR and CDR2 as SFDVKD. V was trimmed by 2 bases and J by 9 bases, leaving 13 bases between them. CDR3 length: 14 residues. The CDR3 region has the DNA TGTGCCACCAGTGATTCAGGGGAGCTTGGTGAGCAGTTCTTC. Translation gives CATSDSGELGEQFF.

This clonotype occurred a few times. The chain is built from TRBV6-1 and TRBJ2-5; either TRBD1 or TRBD2 may fit D (5 bases each). Trimming pared 5 bases from V and 3 bases from J, leaving 13 bases between. There are 14 residues in the CDR3. Germline loops: CDR1 MNHNS, CDR2 SASEGT. The CDR3 protein is CASSLNRGEETQYF. For the CDR3, the DNA is TGTGCCAGCAGTTTAAACCGGGGCGAAGAGACCCAGTACTTC.

This clonotype appeared many times. The chain couples TRBV30 to TRBJ2-3; the D gene is possibly TRBD2 (6 bases). The V end lost 1 base, the J end lost 6 bases, and 11 bases lay between the germline ends. The CDR3 runs 13 residues. Germline CDR1 reads GTSNPN; CDR2 reads SVGIG (reference sequence). The CDR3 region has the DNA TGTGCCTGGAGTGGGACTATTACCGATACGCAGTATTTT. Translating gives CAWSGTITDTQYF.

This clonotype was observed a few times. The V and J genes are TRBV20-1 and TRBJ1-2; a possible D gene is TRBD1 (5 bases). Germline lookup yields CDR1 DFQATT and CDR2 SNEGSKA (reference sequence). V lost 5 bases to trimming and J lost 4 bases, with 17 bases between them. This CDR3 is 14 amino acids long. The CDR3 DNA follows: TGCAGTGCTTCAACTAAACCTGGGGCCTATGGCTACACCTTC. Its translation: CSASTKPGAYGYTF.

This clonotype was observed at least ten times. The V call is TRBV11-2, the J call TRBJ2-1; TRBD2 matches at 8 bases. The CDR3 length is 15 residues. The germline V gene has CDR1 SGHAT and CDR2 FQNNGV. The V and J ends lost 0 bases and 5 bases, in that order; junction bases with no gene match: 3. CDR3 loop: CASSLELAVNNEQFF. The CDR3 DNA reads TGTGCCAGCAGCTTAGAACTAGCGGTGAACAATGAGCAGTTCTTC.

V gene TRBV27 combines with J gene TRBJ1-5; 8 bases are a match to TRBD1. The CDR3 covers 19 residues. Trimming removed 5 bases from V and 2 bases from J; junction bases left unmatched: 17. CDR1 is MNHEY, CDR2 SMNVEV, per germline (reference sequence). CDR3 sequence: CASSPNRGGAGGGNQPQHF. The CDR3 region has the DNA TGTGCCAGCAGTCCCAACAGGGGGGGTGCTGGGGGGGGCAATCAGCCCCAGCATTTT.

This clonotype was seen more than once but under ten times. The rearrangement links TRBV27 to TRBJ2-1; D not resolved. Germline CDR1 is MNHEY and CDR2 is SMNVEV (reference sequence). The CDR3 runs 13 residues. V lost 9 bases and J 0 bases, leaving 9 bases between the germline ends. CDR3 region: CARSKGSYNEQFF. CDR3 coding DNA: TGTGCCAGGAGTAAGGGCTCCTACAATGAGCAGTTCTTC.

This clonotype was seen many times. This sequence joins TRBV5-5 and TRBJ1-4, with D unclear. The CDR3 has 13 residues. In germline, CDR1 is SGHKS, CDR2 YYEKEE (reference sequence). The V and J ends lost 4 bases and 5 bases respectively, with 9 bases between them. The CDR3 DNA follows: TGTGCCAGCAGCGCAGTCCCGAATGAAAAACTGTTTTTT. It codes for CASSAVPNEKLFF.

This chain links TRBV28 with TRBJ1-1, with D perhaps matching TRBD1 (5 bases). The CDR3 is 13 amino acids. Germline V gene data show CDR1 as MDHEN and CDR2 as SYDVKM. The ends were cut back, 5 bases at V and 6 bases at J, with 13 bases in the middle. CDR3 in amino acids: CASSPPRGAEAFF. The CDR3 DNA follows: TGTGCCAGCAGTCCCCCCCGGGGCGCTGAAGCTTTCTTT.